This T cell receptor (beta chain) derives from a study of human T cells and chemical hapten exposure (dated by TCRdb to the early 2020s). Turning to the overall study: For sensitization, 2% DPC in acetone was applied to a 2 cm by 2 cm area of upper inner arm skin. Weekly therapeutic DPC doses were additionally applied to the scalp of patients throughout the roughly 23-week study period. Patch testing was done on the upper back using Finn chambers containing 0.01% DPC, and results were scored after 6 days according to International Contact Dermatitis Research Group standards. Most of the patients in the cohort were female, and the cohort covered alopecia areata with under or over 50% scalp involvement, alopecia totalis and alopecia universalis. Libraries were combined into a pool for sequencing, and differences in TCR yield between samples came mainly from small differences in library volumes within the pool. Peripheral blood TCR repertoire changes were tracked in vivo in alopecia patients during primary and secondary sensitization to the hapten diphenylcyclopropenone (DPC). Blood was sampled from patients pre-sensitization (week 0) and at 2, 6 and about 24 weeks after DPC sensitization. Blood for TCR sequencing was provided by twenty-nine alopecia patients at one to four time points (pre-sensitization, 2, 6 and 24 weeks). The paper's findings and limits, for the study overall: The number of TCRs above 1 in 1000 frequency did not change with DPC sensitization; there was no evidence of global repertoire structure alterations. Repeated subsampling changed both the strength of the expansion versus patch-test correlation and the threshold at which that correlation became significant. A positive correlation was found between the number of PT1 expanded TCRs and patch test score, with significance reached at thresholds 8, 16 and 32 but not 4. Significantly more large CDR3 similarity clusters were formed by expanded TCRs than by pre-sensitization or healthy control sets, consistent with antigen-driven responses. All patients had alopecia, a presumed autoimmune disease, so their immune response might differ from that of healthy individuals.

This clonotype showed up just a few times. Which antigen it targets is not known. Per-base qualities were not stored, and no clone one base away is much larger. The germline V gene encodes CDR1 SGHVS and CDR2 FQNEAQ. Taken from cysteine to phenylalanine, the CDR3 has 16 residues. CDR3 DNA only is kept here, 48 bases in frame from base 1. Ends trimmed: V by 1 base, J by 1 base; bases unmatched to a gene: 2. Reading the label with the study, this specimen's time point is: patch test 1, 2 weeks after DPC sensitization. In the paper's terms, the treatment or condition label means: therapeutic diphenylcyclopropenone sensitization with weekly scalp DPC. Blood at each patch-test visit was drawn before the patch test was applied. Patients were considered eligible if aged 18 to 70, diagnosed with alopecia and deemed suitable for DPC therapy, and patients were excluded if pregnant. Total RNA was isolated from unfractionated whole blood collected in Tempus Blood RNA tubes.

Library preparation was by RACE. TCRdb shows the sequencer as NextSeq 500. Library preparation attached unique molecular identifiers to individual cDNA molecules for quantitative, reproducible TCR counting. For every blood RNA sample, sequencing covered both the TCR alpha and TCR beta chains. Concerning the study's data processing: A median of about 87,000 TCRs per sample was observed, with a range of roughly 20,000 to 750,000. The Decombinator software suite was used to annotate the V, J and CDR3 of the TCR reads. Every sample was subsampled to the same number of TCRs (28,000) for the PS versus PT1 abundance plots. Expanded TCRs were defined as absent before sensitization and observed at least eight times at the 2-week time point. TCRdb passed the public sequencing reads through fastp at Q25 and MiXCR, retaining productive beta sequences. A single entry per CDR3 protein holds the most common genes and DNA from its merged rows. The V and J calls and clone size are TCRdb's, not the authors'. The sample yields about 60,000 distinct CDR3 sequences; about 9.3% were counted once. The ten largest clonotypes hold about 14% of the sample.

This TCR came from a woman in her forties with alopecia areata. Some clones in this sample may be carry-over from other donors' samples. The rearrangement joined TRBV7-8 to TRBJ2-1; 9 bases in between match TRBD2. Sample: whole blood, taken in connection with sensitization to the hapten diphenylcyclopropenone (DPC). The CDR3 here reads CASSLVSGGSYNEQFF. Read as DNA, the sequence is TGTGCCAGCAGCTTAGTAAGCGGGGGGTCCTACAATGAGCAGTTCTTC.